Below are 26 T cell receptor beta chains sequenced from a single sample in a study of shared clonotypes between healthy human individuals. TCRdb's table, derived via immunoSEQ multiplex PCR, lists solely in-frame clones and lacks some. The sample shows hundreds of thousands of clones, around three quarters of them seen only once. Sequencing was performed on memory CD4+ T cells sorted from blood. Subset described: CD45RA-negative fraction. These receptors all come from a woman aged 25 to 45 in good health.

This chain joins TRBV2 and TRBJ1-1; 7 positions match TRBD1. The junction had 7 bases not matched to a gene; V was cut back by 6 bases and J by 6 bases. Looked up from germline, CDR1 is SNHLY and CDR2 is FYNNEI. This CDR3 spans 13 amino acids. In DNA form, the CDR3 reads TGTGCCAGCAGCGGACAGGCCGAGGCTGAAGCTTTCTTT. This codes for CASSGQAEAEAFF.

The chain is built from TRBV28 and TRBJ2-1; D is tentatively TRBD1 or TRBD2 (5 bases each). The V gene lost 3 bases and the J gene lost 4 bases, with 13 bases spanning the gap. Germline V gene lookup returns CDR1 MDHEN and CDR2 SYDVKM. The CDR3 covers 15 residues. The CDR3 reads CASSLEGTEYNEQFF. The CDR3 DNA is TGTGCCAGCAGTTTGGAAGGGACCGAGTACAATGAGCAGTTCTTC.

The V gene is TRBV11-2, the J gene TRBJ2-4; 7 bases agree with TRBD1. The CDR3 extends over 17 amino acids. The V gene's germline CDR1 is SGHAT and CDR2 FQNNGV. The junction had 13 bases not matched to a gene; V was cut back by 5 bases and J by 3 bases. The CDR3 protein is CASSLTLNRDSKNIQYF. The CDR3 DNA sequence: TGTGCCAGCAGCCTTACGCTTAACCGGGACAGCAAAAACATTCAGTACTTC.

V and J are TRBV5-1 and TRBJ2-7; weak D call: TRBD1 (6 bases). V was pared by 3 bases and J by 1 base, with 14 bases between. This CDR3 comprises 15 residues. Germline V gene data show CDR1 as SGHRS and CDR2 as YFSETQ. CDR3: CASSSTGTLSYEQYF. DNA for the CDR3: TGCGCCAGCAGCTCCACCGGGACATTGTCCTACGAGCAGTACTTC.

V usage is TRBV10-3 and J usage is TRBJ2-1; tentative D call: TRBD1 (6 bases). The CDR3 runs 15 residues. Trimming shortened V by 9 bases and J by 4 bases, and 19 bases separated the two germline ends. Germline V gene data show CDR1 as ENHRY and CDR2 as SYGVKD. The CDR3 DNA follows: TGTGCCATTAGCAGTGACAGGAGCCCTTACAATGAGCAGTTCTTC. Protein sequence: CAISSDRSPYNEQFF.

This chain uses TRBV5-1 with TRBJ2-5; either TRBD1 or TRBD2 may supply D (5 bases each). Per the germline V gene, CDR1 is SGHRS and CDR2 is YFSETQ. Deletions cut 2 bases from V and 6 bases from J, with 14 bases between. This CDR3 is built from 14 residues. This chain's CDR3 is CASSFRDPSQTQYF. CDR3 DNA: TGCGCCAGCAGCTTCAGGGACCCCTCTCAGACCCAGTACTTC.

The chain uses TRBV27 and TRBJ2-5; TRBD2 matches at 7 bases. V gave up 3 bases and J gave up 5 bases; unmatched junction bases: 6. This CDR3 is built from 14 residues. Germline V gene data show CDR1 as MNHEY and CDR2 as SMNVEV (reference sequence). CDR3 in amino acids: CASSLVVGGETQYF. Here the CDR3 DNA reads TGTGCCAGCAGTTTGGTGGTGGGGGGGGAGACCCAGTACTTC.

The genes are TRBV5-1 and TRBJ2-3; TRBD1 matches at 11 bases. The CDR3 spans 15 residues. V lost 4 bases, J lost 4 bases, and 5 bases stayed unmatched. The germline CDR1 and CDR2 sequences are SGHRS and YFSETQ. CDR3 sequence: CASSGPGQGADTQYF. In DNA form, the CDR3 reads TGCGCCAGCAGCGGACCGGGACAGGGGGCAGATACGCAGTATTTT.

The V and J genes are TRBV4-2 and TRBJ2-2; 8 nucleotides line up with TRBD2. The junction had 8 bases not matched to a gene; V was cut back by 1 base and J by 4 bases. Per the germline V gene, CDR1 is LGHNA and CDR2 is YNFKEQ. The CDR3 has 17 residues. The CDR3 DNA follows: TGTGCCAGCAGCCAAGCAAGTACCGGGACTAGCACCGGGGAGCTGTTTTTT. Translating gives CASSQASTGTSTGELFF.

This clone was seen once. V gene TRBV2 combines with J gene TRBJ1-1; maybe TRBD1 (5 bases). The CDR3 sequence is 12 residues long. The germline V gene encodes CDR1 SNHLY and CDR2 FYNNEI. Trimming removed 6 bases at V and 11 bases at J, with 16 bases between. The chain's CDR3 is CASRGDVREAFF. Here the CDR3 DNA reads TGTGCCAGCAGGGGGGATGTCCGGGAGGCTTTCTTT.

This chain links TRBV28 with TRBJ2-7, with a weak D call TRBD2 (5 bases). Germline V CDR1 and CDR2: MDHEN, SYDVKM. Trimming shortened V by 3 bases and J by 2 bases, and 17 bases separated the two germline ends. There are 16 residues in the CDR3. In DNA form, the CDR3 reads TGTGCCAGCAGTTTCCTGTTGAGCGGTTATACCTACGAGCAGTACTTC. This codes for CASSFLLSGYTYEQYF.

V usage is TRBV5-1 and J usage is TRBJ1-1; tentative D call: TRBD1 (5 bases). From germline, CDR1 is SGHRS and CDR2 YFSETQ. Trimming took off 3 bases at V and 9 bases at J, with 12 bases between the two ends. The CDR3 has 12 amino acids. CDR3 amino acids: CASSSDRQKAFF. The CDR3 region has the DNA TGCGCCAGCAGCTCGGACCGACAGAAAGCTTTCTTT.

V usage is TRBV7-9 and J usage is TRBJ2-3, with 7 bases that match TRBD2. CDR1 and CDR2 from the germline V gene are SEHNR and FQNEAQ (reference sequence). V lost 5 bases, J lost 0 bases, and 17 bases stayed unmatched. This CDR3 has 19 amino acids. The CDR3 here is CASSLPPGGGSTSTDTQYF. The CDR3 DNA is TGTGCCAGCAGCCTACCTCCTGGGGGGGGATCCACTAGCACAGATACGCAGTATTTT.

The CDR3 DNA sequence: TGTGCCAGTAGTCCCTTCGCTAGCGGCCAAGAGACCCAGTACTTC. Translated, it gives CASSPFASGQETQYF. The chain carries TRBV19 and TRBJ2-5; 7 nucleotides line up with TRBD2. Germline V CDR1 and CDR2: LNHDA, SQIVND (reference sequence). V lost 5 bases and J lost 1; bases outside the gene matches: 7. This CDR3 region has 15 residues.

The CDR3 spells CASRSLASSYNEQFF. The CDR3 DNA reads TGTGCCAGTAGGTCACTAGCGAGCTCCTACAATGAGCAGTTCTTC. The rearrangement links TRBV19 to TRBJ2-1, with 7 bases lining up with TRBD2. J gave up 0 bases and V 6 bases, and 5 bases lay outside the gene matches. The CDR3 loop spans 15 amino acids. From germline, CDR1 is LNHDA and CDR2 SQIVND (reference sequence).

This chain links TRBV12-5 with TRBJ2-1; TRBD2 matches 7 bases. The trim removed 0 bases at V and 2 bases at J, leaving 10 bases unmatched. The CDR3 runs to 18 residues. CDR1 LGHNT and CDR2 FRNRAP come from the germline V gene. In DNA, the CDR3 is TGTGCTAGTGGTTTGGTACGGATGGGAGGGAGGGCCTACAATGAGCAGTTCTTC. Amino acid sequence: CASGLVRMGGRAYNEQFF.

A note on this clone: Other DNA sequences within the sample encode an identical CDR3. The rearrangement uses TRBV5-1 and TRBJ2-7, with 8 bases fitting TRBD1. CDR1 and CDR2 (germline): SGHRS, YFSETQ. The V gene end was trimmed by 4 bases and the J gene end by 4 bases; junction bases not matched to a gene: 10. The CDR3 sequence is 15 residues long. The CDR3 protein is CASSPPGTGFYEQYF. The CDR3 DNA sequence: TGCGCCAGCAGCCCTCCCGGGACAGGATTTTACGAGCAGTACTTC. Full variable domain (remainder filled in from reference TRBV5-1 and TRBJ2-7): KAGVTQTPRYLIKTRGQQVTLSCSPISGHRSVSWYQQTPGQGLQFLFEYFSETQRNKGNFPGRFSGRQFSNSRSEMNVSTLELGDSALYLCASSPPGTGFYEQYFGPGTRLTVT.

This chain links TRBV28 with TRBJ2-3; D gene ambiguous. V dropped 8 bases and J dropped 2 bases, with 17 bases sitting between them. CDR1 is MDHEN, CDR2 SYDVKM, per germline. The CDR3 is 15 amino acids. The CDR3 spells CASASSGSLTDTQYF. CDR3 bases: TGTGCCAGCGCCTCTAGTGGCAGCCTCACAGATACGCAGTATTTT.

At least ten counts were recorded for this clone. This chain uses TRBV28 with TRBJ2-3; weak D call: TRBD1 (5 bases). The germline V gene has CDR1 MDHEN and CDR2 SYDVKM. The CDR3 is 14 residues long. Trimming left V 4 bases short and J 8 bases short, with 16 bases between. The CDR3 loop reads CASSSPLQDLTQYF. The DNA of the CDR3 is TGTGCCAGCAGTTCCCCCTTACAGGATCTTACGCAGTATTTT.

The CDR3 is CASSEVLTGALTYEQYF. Written as DNA, the CDR3 is TGTGCCAGCAGTGAAGTCTTGACAGGGGCCCTGACCTACGAGCAGTACTTC. The chain links TRBV6-1 to TRBJ2-7; TRBD1 matches 8 bases. V gave up 1 base and J gave up 2 bases; unmatched junction bases: 10. The CDR3 has 17 amino acids. Germline CDR1 is MNHNS and CDR2 is SASEGT.

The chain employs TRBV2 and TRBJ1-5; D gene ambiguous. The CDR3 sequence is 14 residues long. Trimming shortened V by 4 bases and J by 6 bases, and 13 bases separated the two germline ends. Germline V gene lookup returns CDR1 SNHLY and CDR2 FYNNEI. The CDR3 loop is CASSAQAAGQPQHF. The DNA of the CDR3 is TGTGCCAGCAGTGCCCAGGCGGCGGGTCAGCCCCAGCATTTT.

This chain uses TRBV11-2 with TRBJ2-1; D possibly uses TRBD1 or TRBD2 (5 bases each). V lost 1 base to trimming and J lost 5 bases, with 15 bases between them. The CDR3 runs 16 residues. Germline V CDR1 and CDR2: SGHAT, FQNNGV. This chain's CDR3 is CASSLVGAGFHNEQFF. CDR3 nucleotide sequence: TGTGCCAGCAGCTTAGTCGGGGCAGGGTTCCACAATGAGCAGTTCTTC.

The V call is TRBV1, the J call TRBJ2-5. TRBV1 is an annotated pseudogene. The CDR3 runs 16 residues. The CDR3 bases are TGCACCAGCAGCCAAGAGGGCGGTACACTCCAAGAGACCCAGTACTTC. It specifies CTSSQEGGTLQETQYF.

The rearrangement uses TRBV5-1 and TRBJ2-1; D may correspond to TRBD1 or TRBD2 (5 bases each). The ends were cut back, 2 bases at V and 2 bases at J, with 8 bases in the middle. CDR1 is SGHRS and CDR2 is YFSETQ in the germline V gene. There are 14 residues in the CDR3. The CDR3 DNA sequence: TGCGCCAGCAGCTTTTCGGGGCCCTACAATGAGCAGTTCTTC. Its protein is CASSFSGPYNEQFF.

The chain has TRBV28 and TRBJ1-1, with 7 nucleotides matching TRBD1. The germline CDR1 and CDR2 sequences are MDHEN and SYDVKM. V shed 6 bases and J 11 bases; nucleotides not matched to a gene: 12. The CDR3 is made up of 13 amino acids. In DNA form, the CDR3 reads TGTGCCAGCAGAAAAACAGGGGTCCGCGCGGCTTTCTTT. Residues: CASRKTGVRAAFF.

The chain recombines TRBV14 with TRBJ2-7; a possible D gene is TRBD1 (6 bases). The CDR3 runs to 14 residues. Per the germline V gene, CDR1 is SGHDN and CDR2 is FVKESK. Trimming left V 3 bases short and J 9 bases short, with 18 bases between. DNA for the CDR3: TGTGCCAGCAGCCACGACTCGGACAGATCGCGGCAGTACTTC. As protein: CASSHDSDRSRQYF.